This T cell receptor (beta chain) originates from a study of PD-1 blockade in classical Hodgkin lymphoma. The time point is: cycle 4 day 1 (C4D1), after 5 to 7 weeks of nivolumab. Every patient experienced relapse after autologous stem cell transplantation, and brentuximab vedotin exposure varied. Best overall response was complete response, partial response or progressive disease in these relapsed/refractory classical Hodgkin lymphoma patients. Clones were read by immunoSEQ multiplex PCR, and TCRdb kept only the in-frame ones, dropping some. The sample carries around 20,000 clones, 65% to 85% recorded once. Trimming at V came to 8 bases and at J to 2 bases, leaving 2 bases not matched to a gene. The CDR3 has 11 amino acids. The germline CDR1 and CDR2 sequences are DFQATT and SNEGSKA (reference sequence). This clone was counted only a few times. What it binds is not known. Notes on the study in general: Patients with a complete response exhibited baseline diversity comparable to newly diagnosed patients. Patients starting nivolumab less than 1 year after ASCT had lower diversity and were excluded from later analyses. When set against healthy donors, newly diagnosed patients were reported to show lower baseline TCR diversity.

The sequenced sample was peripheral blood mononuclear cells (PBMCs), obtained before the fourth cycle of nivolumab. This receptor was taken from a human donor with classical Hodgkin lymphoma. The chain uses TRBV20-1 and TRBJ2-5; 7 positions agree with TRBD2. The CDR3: CSTGGQETQYF. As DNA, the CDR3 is TGCAGTACCGGGGGGCAAGAGACCCAGTACTTC.